This T cell receptor beta chain appears in the sequencing data of a study of cytotoxic CD8 clonotypes in ibrutinib-treated CLL. V shed 3 bases and J shed 3 bases, with 10 bases lying between them. Germline assignment: CDR1 MDHEN and CDR2 SYDVKM. The CDR3 is made up of 14 amino acids. Clones were read by immunoSEQ multiplex PCR, and TCRdb kept only the in-frame ones, dropping some. The sample comprises 110,000 to 150,000 clones, over 60% of which are singletons, and around 13% rests with the top ten. This clone was observed a few times. Here the sequenced sample was PBMCs, taken after 12 months of ibrutinib treatment. V gene TRBV28 combines with J gene TRBJ2-3, with D uncertain. The receptor comes from a human donor with chronic lymphocytic leukemia. This CDR3 is CASSFSTATDTQYF. The CDR3, as DNA: TGTGCCAGCAGTTTCTCTACAGCGACAGATACGCAGTATTTT.